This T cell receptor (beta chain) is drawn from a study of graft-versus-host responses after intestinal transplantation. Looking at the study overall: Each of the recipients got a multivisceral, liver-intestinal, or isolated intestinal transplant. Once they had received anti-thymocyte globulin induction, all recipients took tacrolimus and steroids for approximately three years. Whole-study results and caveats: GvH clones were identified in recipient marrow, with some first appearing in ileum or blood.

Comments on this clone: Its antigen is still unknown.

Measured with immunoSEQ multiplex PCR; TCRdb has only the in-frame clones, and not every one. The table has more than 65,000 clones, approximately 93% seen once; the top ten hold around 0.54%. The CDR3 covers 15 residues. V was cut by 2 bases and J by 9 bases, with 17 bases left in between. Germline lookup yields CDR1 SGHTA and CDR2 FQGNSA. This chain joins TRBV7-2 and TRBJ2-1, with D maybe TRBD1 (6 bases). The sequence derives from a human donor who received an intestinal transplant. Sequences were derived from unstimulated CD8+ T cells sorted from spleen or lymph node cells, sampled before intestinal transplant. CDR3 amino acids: CASSLIRLRGFEQFF. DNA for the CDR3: TGTGCCAGCAGCTTAATCCGGCTCAGGGGATTTGAGCAGTTCTTC.